These T cell receptor beta chains were read from a single sample in a study of immune heterogeneity within non-small cell lung tumors. TCRdb reprocessed the multiplex PCR reads via MiXCR and lists one record per CDR3 protein. The data show about 15,000 distinct CDR3 sequences, with under 35% seen just once and roughly 15% held by the top ten. The sequenced sample was lung tumor tissue. Source of these receptors: a woman in her forties or fifties with non-small cell lung cancer. Each CDR3 is given with its conserved first and last residue. D genes are given only for firm matches. The listing skips clone size in some rows; elsewhere it reads once, few, many or a size class.

CDR3 protein	CDR3 DNA	clone size	D gene	J gene	V gene
CASSPTGNIQYF	TGTGCCAGTAGCCCTACTGGGAACATTCAGTACTTC	many	-	TRBJ2-4	TRBV19
CSASPGTGGVYGYTF	TGCAGTGCAAGTCCCGGGACAGGGGGCGTCTATGGCTACACCTTC	medium-sized	TRBD1	TRBJ1-2	TRBV20-1
CATSDPSSDASSYNEQFF	TGTGCCACCAGTGATCCTTCCTCCGACGCTAGCTCCTACAATGAGCAGTTCTTC	medium-sized	-	TRBJ2-1	TRBV24-1
CSSREGANTEAFF	TGCAGTTCTAGGGAGGGGGCGAACACTGAAGCTTTCTTT	-	TRBD1	TRBJ1-1	TRBV20-1
CASSLFAGTHSNQPQHF	TGTGCCAGCAGTTTATTCGCCGGGACACACAGCAATCAGCCCCAGCATTTT	medium-sized	-	TRBJ1-5	TRBV28
CASSLCRGLGYTF	TGTGCCAGCAGCTTATGCAGGGGGCTCGGCTACACCTTC	medium-sized	TRBD1	TRBJ1-2	TRBV11-2
CASSQEEGSGANVLTF	TGCGCCAGCAGCCAAGAGGAGGGTTCTGGGGCCAACGTCCTGACTTTC	-	-	TRBJ2-6	TRBV4-3
CASSEELDSYNEQFF	TGTGCCAGCTCCGAAGAACTAGACTCCTACAATGAGCAGTTCTTC	many	-	TRBJ2-1	TRBV18
CASTAPLGEGKHYGYTF	TGTGCCAGTACCGCCCCCTTAGGAGAGGGGAAGCACTATGGCTACACCTTC	medium-sized	-	TRBJ1-2	TRBV19
CSAKTGTDFNQPQHF	TGCAGTGCGAAAACCGGGACAGACTTCAATCAGCCCCAGCATTTT	-	TRBD1	TRBJ1-5	TRBV20-1
CASSLGGNSPLHF	TGTGCCAGCAGTTTGGGCGGGAATTCACCCCTCCACTTT	many	-	TRBJ1-6	TRBV12-3/TRBV12-4
CASSGQGAGNQPQHF	TGTGCCAGCAGTGGGCAGGGGGCCGGCAATCAGCCCCAGCATTTT	-	TRBD1	TRBJ1-5	TRBV6-1
CASSYAPLDYNEQFF	TGTGCCAGCAGTTACGCGCCCCTAGATTACAATGAGCAGTTCTTC	many	-	TRBJ2-1	TRBV6-1
CASSERTDLFFYEQYF	TGTGCCAGCAGTGAAAGGACAGACTTATTCTTCTACGAGCAGTACTTC	once	-	TRBJ2-7	TRBV2
CASSSRVAPDTQYF	TGTGCCAGCAGCTCCAGGGTCGCCCCAGATACGCAGTATTTT	many	-	TRBJ2-3	TRBV11-3
CSAPEPTGAFTGYGYTF	TGCAGTGCTCCAGAGCCGACAGGGGCCTTTACAGGCTATGGCTACACCTTC	-	TRBD1	TRBJ1-2	TRBV20-1
CASSEQGVTTDTQYF	TGTGCCAGCAGCGAACAGGGTGTTACCACAGATACGCAGTATTTT	-	-	TRBJ2-3	TRBV7-3
CASGQSYGYTF	TGTGCCAGTGGACAGAGCTATGGCTACACCTTC	many	-	TRBJ1-2	TRBV6-5
CASSDYRDSVIGDYEQYF	TGTGCCAGCAGTGATTATCGGGACAGTGTGATTGGGGACTACGAGCAGTACTTC	medium-sized	TRBD1	TRBJ2-7	TRBV6-1
CASSINQGANQPQHF	TGTGCCAGTAGTATTAATCAGGGGGCAAATCAGCCCCAGCATTTT	medium-sized	TRBD1	TRBJ1-5	TRBV19
CASSSRGGGGTEAFF	TGTGCCAGCAGCTCCCGAGGAGGGGGCGGAACTGAAGCTTTCTTT	many	TRBD1	TRBJ1-1	TRBV11-1
CASSLRASLASYNEQFF	TGTGCCAGCAGTTTGCGGGCTAGTTTGGCCTCCTACAATGAGCAGTTCTTC	-	-	TRBJ2-1	TRBV27
CVSSSDRPGESEQFF	TGTGTCAGCAGTTCGGACAGGCCGGGGGAGAGTGAGCAGTTCTTC	-	-	TRBJ2-1	TRBV6-9
CSPSGSNYEQYF	TGCAGTCCCAGCGGGTCTAACTACGAGCAGTACTTC	few	-	TRBJ2-7	TRBV20-1
CSAGLAGDVETQYF	TGCAGCGCAGGACTAGCGGGAGACGTAGAGACCCAGTACTTC	few	TRBD2	TRBJ2-5	TRBV29-1
CASSKGAGGHYNEQFF	TGTGCCAGTAGTAAGGGGGCGGGAGGACACTACAATGAGCAGTTCTTC	-	-	TRBJ2-1	TRBV19
CASSSRDSTYEQYF	TGTGCCAGCAGTTCCCGGGACAGCACCTACGAGCAGTACTTC	few	TRBD1	TRBJ2-7	TRBV6-1
CSARSSWGMIQETQYF	TGCAGTGCTAGGAGCTCTTGGGGGATGATCCAAGAGACCCAGTACTTC	few	-	TRBJ2-5	TRBV20-1
CASTFFRDTEAFF	TGTGCCAGCACCTTCTTCAGGGACACTGAAGCTTTCTTT	-	-	TRBJ1-1	TRBV12-3/TRBV12-4
CGALNGQGNQPQHF	TGCGGTGCTTTAAACGGACAGGGCAATCAGCCCCAGCATTTT	-	TRBD1	TRBJ1-5	TRBV20-1
CSARDRSTSTNEKLFF	TGCAGTGCTAGAGATAGGTCGACATCAACTAATGAAAAACTGTTTTTT	-	-	TRBJ1-4	TRBV20-1
CASSLGPTGWDF	TGTGCCAGCAGCTTGGGTCCCACAGGGTGGGATTTT	many	-	TRBJ1-3	TRBV5-6
CSARGLAGATSTDTQYF	TGCAGTGCTCGGGGACTAGCGGGAGCTACTAGCACAGATACGCAGTATTTT	many	TRBD2	TRBJ2-3	TRBV20-1
CANGGARAGTDTQYF	TGTGCCAACGGGGGAGCGAGGGCCGGCACAGATACGCAGTATTTT	many	-	TRBJ2-3	TRBV2
CASSPGLTDTQYF	TGTGCCAGCAGCCCGGGACTTACAGATACGCAGTATTTT	-	-	TRBJ2-3	TRBV7-9
CASSLGFGTDTQYF	TGCGCCAGCAGCTTGGGATTCGGCACAGATACGCAGTATTTT	few	-	TRBJ2-3	TRBV5-1
CASNRDVEGEQFF	TGTGCCAGCAACCGGGACGTAGAGGGTGAGCAGTTCTTC	-	-	TRBJ2-1	TRBV28
CASSVGLSGEQYF	TGTGCCAGCAGCGTAGGGCTCTCGGGGGAGCAGTACTTC	many	-	TRBJ2-7	TRBV9
CASSVEAGDLNSPLHF	TGTGCCAGCAGCGTAGAGGCAGGGGATCTTAATTCACCCCTCCACTTT	many	-	TRBJ1-6	TRBV9
CASSFTPSYEQYF	TGTGCCAGCAGCTTCACCCCCTCCTACGAGCAGTACTTC	-	-	TRBJ2-7	TRBV5-4
CASSPQAPGRSGPQHF	TGTGCCAGCAGCCCTCAGGCACCGGGGAGATCTGGGCCCCAGCATTTT	medium-sized	-	TRBJ1-5	TRBV7-8